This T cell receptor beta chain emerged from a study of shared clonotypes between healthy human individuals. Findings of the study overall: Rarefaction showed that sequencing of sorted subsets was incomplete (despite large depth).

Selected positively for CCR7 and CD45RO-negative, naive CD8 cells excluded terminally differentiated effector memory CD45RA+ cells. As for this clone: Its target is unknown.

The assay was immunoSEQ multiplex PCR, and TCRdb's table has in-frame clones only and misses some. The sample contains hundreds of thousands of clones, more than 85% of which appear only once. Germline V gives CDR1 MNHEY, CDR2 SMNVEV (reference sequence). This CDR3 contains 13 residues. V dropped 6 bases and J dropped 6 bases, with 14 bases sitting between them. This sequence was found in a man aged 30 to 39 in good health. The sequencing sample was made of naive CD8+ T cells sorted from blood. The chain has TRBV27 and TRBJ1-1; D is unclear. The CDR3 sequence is CASSFSVSAEAFF. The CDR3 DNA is TGTGCCAGCAGCTTCTCGGTGAGCGCTGAAGCTTTCTTT.